This T cell receptor beta chain stems from a study of metastatic and nonmetastatic thyroid tumors. Study at large: It was across blood and tumor or nodule tissue from malignant and benign thyroid patients that repertoires were compared. Whole-study results and caveats: Malignant thyroid tumors reportedly had TCR beta diversity that was significantly higher than in benign nodules, in blood and tumor.

Germline V CDR1 and CDR2: SGHRS, YFSETQ. The V and J ends lost 2 bases and 0 bases respectively, with 14 bases between them. There are 16 residues in the CDR3. This clone was observed many times. As yet, its antigen is unknown. Other DNA sequences within the sample encode an identical CDR3. Every patient was untreated before thyroid surgery. In the authors' methods: Across clinicopathological groups, CDR3 differences served as the basis for building a distant-metastasis classifier for papillary thyroid cancer. Using MiXCR, TCRdb re-called clones from the PCR reads. The V and J calls follow TCRdb's processing rather than the paper's. The sample yields 12,000 or so clones, 31% seen once.

This TCR was recovered from a female donor with papillary thyroid cancer or a benign thyroid nodule (not recorded which). Some clones in this sample may be carry-over from other donors' samples. Sequenced material: tumor tissue. The chain recombines TRBV5-1 with TRBJ1-1; D remains ambiguous. Written as DNA, the CDR3 is TGCGCCAGCAGCTTTCTCAGCTTTGGATTGAACACTGAAGCTTTCTTT. Protein: CASSFLSFGLNTEAFF.